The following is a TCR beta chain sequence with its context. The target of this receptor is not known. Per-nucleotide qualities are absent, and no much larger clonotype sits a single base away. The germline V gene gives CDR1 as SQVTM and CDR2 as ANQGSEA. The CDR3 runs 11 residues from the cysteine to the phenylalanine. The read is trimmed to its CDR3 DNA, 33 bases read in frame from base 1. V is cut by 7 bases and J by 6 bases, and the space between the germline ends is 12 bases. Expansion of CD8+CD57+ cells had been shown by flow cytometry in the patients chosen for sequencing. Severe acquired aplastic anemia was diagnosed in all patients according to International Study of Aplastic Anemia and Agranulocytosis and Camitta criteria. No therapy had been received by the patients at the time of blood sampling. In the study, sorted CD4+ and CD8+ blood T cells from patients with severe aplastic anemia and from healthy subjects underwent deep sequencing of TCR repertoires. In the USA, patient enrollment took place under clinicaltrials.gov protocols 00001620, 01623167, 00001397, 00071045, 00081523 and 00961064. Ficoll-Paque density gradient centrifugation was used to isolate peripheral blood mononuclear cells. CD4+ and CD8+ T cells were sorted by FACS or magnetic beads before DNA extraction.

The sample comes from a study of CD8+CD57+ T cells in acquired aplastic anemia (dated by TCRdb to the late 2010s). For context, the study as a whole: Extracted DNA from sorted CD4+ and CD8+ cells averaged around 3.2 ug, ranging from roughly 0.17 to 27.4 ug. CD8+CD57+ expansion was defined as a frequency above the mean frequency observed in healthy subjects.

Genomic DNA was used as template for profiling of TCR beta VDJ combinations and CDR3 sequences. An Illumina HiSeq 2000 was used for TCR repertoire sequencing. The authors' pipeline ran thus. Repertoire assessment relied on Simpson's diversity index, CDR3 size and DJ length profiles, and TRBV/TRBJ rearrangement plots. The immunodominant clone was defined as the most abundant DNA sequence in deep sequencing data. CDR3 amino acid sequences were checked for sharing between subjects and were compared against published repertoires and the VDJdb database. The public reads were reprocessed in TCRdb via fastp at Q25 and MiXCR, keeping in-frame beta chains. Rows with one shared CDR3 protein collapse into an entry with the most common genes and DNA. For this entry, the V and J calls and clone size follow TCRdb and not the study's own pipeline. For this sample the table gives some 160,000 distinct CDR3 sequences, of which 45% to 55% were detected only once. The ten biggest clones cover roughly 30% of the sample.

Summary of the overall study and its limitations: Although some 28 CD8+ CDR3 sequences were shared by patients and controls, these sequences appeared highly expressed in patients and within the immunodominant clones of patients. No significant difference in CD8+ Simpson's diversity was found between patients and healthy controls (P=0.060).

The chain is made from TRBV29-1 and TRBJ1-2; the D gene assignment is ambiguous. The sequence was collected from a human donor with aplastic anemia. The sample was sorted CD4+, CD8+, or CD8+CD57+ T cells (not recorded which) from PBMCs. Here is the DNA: TGCAGCGGACGATCAGAAAATGGCTACACCTTC. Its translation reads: CSGRSENGYTF.